Presented here are 6 T cell receptor beta chains from one specimen sequenced in a study of T cells in Graves' hyperthyroidism and ophthalmopathy. Amplified regions were TCR beta CDR3 sequences from RNA transcripts. RT-PCR in the first round (using the HTBI primer set) targeted the TCR CDR3. TCRdb ran MiXCR on the multiplex PCR reads and lists one entry per CDR3 protein. This sample has about half a million distinct CDR3 sequences, with roughly a quarter found just once. Sequencing was performed on blood. Receptors originate from a woman in her twenties or thirties with Graves' ophthalmopathy.

This clonotype was counted at least ten times. The chain joins TRBV10-3 to TRBJ1-5; no firm D call. The CDR3 runs to 12 residues. V was clipped by 2 bases and J by 3 bases, with 2 bases between them. CDR1 and CDR2 (germline): ENHRY, SYGVKD. The CDR3, as DNA: TGTGCCATCAGTGAGAACAATCAGCCCCAGCATTTT. Translating gives CAISENNQPQHF.

This clonotype was detected many times. J is TRBJ1-5 and V is TRBV20-1; weak D call: TRBD1 (5 bases). Trimming took off 0 bases at V and 3 bases at J, with 9 bases between the two ends. Germline CDR1 is DFQATT and CDR2 is SNEGSKA (reference sequence). The CDR3 spans 14 residues. CDR3 sequence: CSAREGRVNQPQHF. The DNA for the CDR3 is TGCAGTGCTAGAGAGGGACGGGTCAATCAGCCCCAGCATTTT.

At least ten counts were recorded for this clonotype. This chain joins TRBV2 and TRBJ1-2; the D gene is possibly TRBD1 (5 bases). Germline V gives CDR1 SNHLY, CDR2 FYNNEI. The CDR3 has 12 amino acids. Trimming took off 7 bases at V and 4 bases at J, with 10 bases between the two ends. The CDR3 here is CASNRQSYGYTF. Written as DNA, the CDR3 is TGTGCCAGCAATAGACAGTCCTATGGCTACACCTTC.

This clonotype was picked up many times. The chain has TRBV29-1 and TRBJ2-7; 8 bases agree with TRBD1. The CDR3 consists of 12 residues. Per the germline V gene, CDR1 is SQVTM and CDR2 is ANQGSEA. V trimming: 8 bases; J trimming: 5 bases; junction bases outside the gene matches: 8. The CDR3 DNA reads as TGCAGCACCCGGACAGGGTACAACGAGCAGTACTTC. It specifies CSTRTGYNEQYF.

In its sample, this clonotype was seen many times. This chain links TRBV6-2 or TRBV6-3 with TRBJ2-7; no firm D call. Germline V lookup: CDR1 MNHEY, CDR2 SVGEGT. V shed 2 bases and J shed 3 bases, with 11 bases lying between them. The CDR3 is 14 residues long. The CDR3 protein is CASSYHPGVYEQYF. The CDR3 bases are TGTGCCAGCAGTTACCACCCTGGAGTCTACGAGCAGTACTTC.

The sample holds many counts of this clonotype. The rearrangement links TRBV27 to TRBJ1-5; the D gene is possibly TRBD1 (6 bases). Germline assignment: CDR1 MNHEY and CDR2 SMNVEV (reference sequence). This CDR3 has 17 amino acids. Trimming removed 0 bases from V and 0 bases from J, with 12 bases in between. For the CDR3, the DNA is TGTGCCAGCAGTTTATCCAGGACAGATTCTAGCAATCAGCCCCAGCATTTT. Encoded protein: CASSLSRTDSSNQPQHF.